Listed below are T cell receptor beta chains from one sample, sequenced in a study of spatial heterogeneity in lung cancer. In TCRdb, the 5' RACE reads were re-called with MiXCR into one record per CDR3 protein. In the table there are 95,000 to 130,000 distinct CDR3 sequences, 12% of which are singletons. This specimen was PBMCs, taken at follow-up. Receptor source: a male donor with early-stage non-small cell lung cancer. Each CDR3 is given with its conserved first and last residue. Fields, in order: J gene, D gene, clone size, V gene, CDR3 length, CDR3 protein, CDR3 DNA. The D gene is left open where the match is weak. Clone size is stated in some rows and not others, as once, few, many or a class when expanded.

J gene: TRBJ2-5
D gene: TRBD1
clone size: many
V gene: TRBV29-1
CDR3 length: 15
CDR3 protein: CSVYPGQRTMETQYF
CDR3 DNA: TGCAGCGTATATCCGGGACAGCGGACGATGGAGACCCAGTACTTC

J gene: TRBJ2-7
D gene: TRBD2
clone size: many
V gene: TRBV28
CDR3 length: 15
CDR3 protein: CASSTLSGGTYEQYF
CDR3 DNA: TGTGCCAGCAGTACCCTTAGCGGGGGGACCTACGAGCAGTACTTC

J gene: TRBJ2-3
D gene: TRBD1
clone size: many
V gene: TRBV6-6
CDR3 length: 16
CDR3 protein: CASSDGQGATTDTQYF
CDR3 DNA: TGTGCCAGCAGTGACGGACAGGGGGCTACCACAGATACGCAGTATTTT

J gene: TRBJ1-2
D gene: TRBD1
clone size: many
V gene: TRBV20-1
CDR3 length: 16
CDR3 protein: CSATEVPGTGGFRYTF
CDR3 DNA: TGCAGTGCTACAGAAGTTCCCGGGACAGGGGGCTTCCGCTACACCTTC

J gene: TRBJ1-1
D gene: -
clone size: -
V gene: TRBV28
CDR3 length: 13
CDR3 protein: CASWVGENTEAFF
CDR3 DNA: TGTGCCAGCTGGGTAGGAGAGAACACTGAAGCTTTCTTT

J gene: TRBJ2-7
D gene: -
clone size: -
V gene: TRBV9
CDR3 length: 16
CDR3 protein: CASSPGIVWAAYEQYF
CDR3 DNA: TGTGCCAGCAGCCCCGGTATAGTTTGGGCAGCCTACGAGCAGTACTTC

J gene: TRBJ2-5
D gene: -
clone size: few
V gene: TRBV29-1
CDR3 length: 12
CDR3 protein: CSVGNYQETQYF
CDR3 DNA: TGCAGCGTAGGGAACTACCAAGAGACCCAGTACTTC

J gene: TRBJ1-2
D gene: -
clone size: many
V gene: TRBV10-3
CDR3 length: 13
CDR3 protein: CAISGGEVGGYTF
CDR3 DNA: TGTGCCATCAGTGGAGGGGAGGTCGGAGGCTACACCTTC

J gene: TRBJ1-6
D gene: -
clone size: few
V gene: TRBV20-1
CDR3 length: 14
CDR3 protein: CSAREQGINSPLHF
CDR3 DNA: TGCAGTGCTAGAGAGCAGGGTATCAATTCACCCCTCCACTTT

J gene: TRBJ2-7
D gene: TRBD2
clone size: few
V gene: TRBV6-5
CDR3 length: 14
CDR3 protein: CASSYGLAGDEQYF
CDR3 DNA: TGTGCCAGCAGTTACGGGCTAGCGGGGGACGAGCAGTACTTC

J gene: TRBJ2-6
D gene: -
clone size: few
V gene: TRBV4-2
CDR3 length: 17
CDR3 protein: CASSQQLRGAGANVLTF
CDR3 DNA: TGTGCCAGCAGCCAACAACTCAGGGGTGCTGGGGCCAACGTCCTGACTTTC

J gene: TRBJ1-4
D gene: TRBD1
clone size: many
V gene: TRBV6-4
CDR3 length: 12
CDR3 protein: CASFDRAEKLFF
CDR3 DNA: TGTGCCAGCTTTGACAGGGCGGAAAAACTGTTTTTT

J gene: TRBJ2-7
D gene: -
clone size: few
V gene: TRBV5-1
CDR3 length: 15
CDR3 protein: CASSLAPDKSYEQYF
CDR3 DNA: TGCGCCAGCAGCTTGGCCCCGGACAAGTCCTACGAGCAGTACTTC

J gene: TRBJ1-3
D gene: -
clone size: many
V gene: TRBV18
CDR3 length: 17
CDR3 protein: CASSPLPGTTSGNTIYF
CDR3 DNA: TGTGCCAGCTCACCATTACCAGGGACAACTTCTGGAAACACCATATATTTT

J gene: TRBJ1-1
D gene: -
clone size: many
V gene: TRBV5-4
CDR3 length: 14
CDR3 protein: CASKISMTGTEAFF
CDR3 DNA: TGTGCCAGCAAAATATCCATGACTGGCACTGAAGCTTTCTTT

J gene: TRBJ2-7
D gene: -
clone size: -
V gene: TRBV10-3
CDR3 length: 13
CDR3 protein: CAISVYSDYEQYF
CDR3 DNA: TGTGCCATCAGTGTTTACAGTGACTACGAGCAGTACTTC

J gene: TRBJ1-6
D gene: TRBD1
clone size: -
V gene: TRBV20-1
CDR3 length: 14
CDR3 protein: CSATPGTVKINLHF
CDR3 DNA: TGCAGTGCCACCCCCGGGACAGTTAAAATTAACCTCCACTTT

J gene: TRBJ2-7
D gene: TRBD1
clone size: -
V gene: TRBV9
CDR3 length: 16
CDR3 protein: CASSPLDRGPSYEQYF
CDR3 DNA: TGTGCCAGCAGCCCCCTGGACAGGGGCCCTTCCTACGAGCAGTACTTC

J gene: TRBJ1-2
D gene: -
clone size: -
V gene: TRBV12-3/TRBV12-4
CDR3 length: 13
CDR3 protein: CASSRGRNYGYTF
CDR3 DNA: TGTGCCAGCAGCCGGGGCCGGAACTATGGCTACACCTTC

J gene: TRBJ2-7
D gene: -
clone size: many
V gene: TRBV29-1
CDR3 length: 13
CDR3 protein: CSARTVYSYEQYF
CDR3 DNA: TGCAGCGCCCGGACAGTTTATTCCTACGAGCAGTACTTC

J gene: TRBJ1-1
D gene: -
clone size: few
V gene: TRBV28
CDR3 length: 12
CDR3 protein: CASSSVTTEAFF
CDR3 DNA: TGTGCCAGCAGTTCCGTAACCACTGAAGCTTTCTTT

J gene: TRBJ1-1
D gene: -
clone size: few
V gene: TRBV4-1
CDR3 length: 13
CDR3 protein: CASRRTVVTEAFF
CDR3 DNA: TGCGCCAGCAGACGGACGGTAGTCACTGAAGCTTTCTTT

J gene: TRBJ2-1
D gene: -
clone size: -
V gene: TRBV7-9
CDR3 length: 14
CDR3 protein: CAHDRGETFNEQFF
CDR3 DNA: TGTGCCCATGATAGGGGTGAGACATTCAATGAGCAGTTCTTC

J gene: TRBJ2-1
D gene: -
clone size: -
V gene: TRBV10-1
CDR3 length: 16
CDR3 protein: CASSEYRGGSYNEQFF
CDR3 DNA: TGCGCCAGCAGTGAGTACAGGGGGGGCTCCTACAATGAGCAGTTCTTC

J gene: TRBJ2-6
D gene: -
clone size: -
V gene: TRBV5-4
CDR3 length: 17
CDR3 protein: CASSLPPSGSGANVLTF
CDR3 DNA: TGTGCCAGCAGCTTACCCCCTTCAGGGTCTGGGGCCAACGTCCTGACTTTC

J gene: TRBJ1-2
D gene: -
clone size: few
V gene: TRBV27
CDR3 length: 15
CDR3 protein: CASNPKAFPGYGYTF
CDR3 DNA: TGTGCCAGCAACCCGAAGGCGTTTCCGGGGTACGGCTACACCTTC

J gene: TRBJ2-5
D gene: -
clone size: many
V gene: TRBV7-9
CDR3 length: 13
CDR3 protein: CASSRGSQETQYF
CDR3 DNA: TGTGCCAGCAGCCGAGGCAGTCAAGAGACCCAGTACTTC

J gene: TRBJ2-7
D gene: -
clone size: many
V gene: TRBV24-1
CDR3 length: 15
CDR3 protein: CATSDPPCLRDEQYF
CDR3 DNA: TGTGCCACCAGTGATCCCCCTTGCCTTCGTGACGAGCAGTACTTC

J gene: TRBJ1-1
D gene: -
clone size: many
V gene: TRBV7-2
CDR3 length: 14
CDR3 protein: CASSLQGTNTEAFF
CDR3 DNA: TGTGCCAGCAGCTTACAGGGTACGAACACTGAAGCTTTCTTT

J gene: TRBJ2-7
D gene: -
clone size: many
V gene: TRBV29-1
CDR3 length: 12
CDR3 protein: CSVEGQAYEQYF
CDR3 DNA: TGCAGCGTTGAAGGACAGGCTTACGAGCAGTACTTC

J gene: TRBJ1-6
D gene: -
clone size: many
V gene: TRBV28
CDR3 length: 13
CDR3 protein: CASSIRTVGPLHF
CDR3 DNA: TGTGCCAGCAGTATCCGGACAGTAGGACCCCTCCACTTT

J gene: TRBJ1-1
D gene: -
clone size: -
V gene: TRBV29-1
CDR3 length: 13
CDR3 protein: CSAVDRRDTEAFF
CDR3 DNA: TGCAGCGCCGTGGATCGTCGGGACACTGAAGCTTTCTTT

J gene: TRBJ1-3
D gene: TRBD1
clone size: many
V gene: TRBV10-3
CDR3 length: 12
CDR3 protein: CAILTGRNTIYF
CDR3 DNA: TGTGCCATCTTGACAGGGAGAAACACCATATATTTT

J gene: TRBJ2-7
D gene: -
clone size: few
V gene: TRBV2
CDR3 length: 13
CDR3 protein: CASRGTFSYEQYF
CDR3 DNA: TGTGCCAGCAGAGGGACTTTCTCCTACGAGCAGTACTTC

J gene: TRBJ1-3
D gene: TRBD1
clone size: -
V gene: TRBV5-6
CDR3 length: 16
CDR3 protein: CASSHRDRGSGNTIYF
CDR3 DNA: TGTGCCAGCAGCCACCGGGACAGGGGTTCCGGAAACACCATATATTTT

J gene: TRBJ2-1
D gene: -
clone size: many
V gene: TRBV7-9
CDR3 length: 13
CDR3 protein: CASSPPGQDEQFF
CDR3 DNA: TGTGCCAGCAGCCCACCGGGGCAAGATGAGCAGTTCTTC

J gene: TRBJ1-4
D gene: TRBD1
clone size: -
V gene: TRBV11-2
CDR3 length: 16
CDR3 protein: CASSLGGGTANEKLFF
CDR3 DNA: TGTGCCAGCAGCTTGGGGGGCGGGACAGCTAATGAAAAACTGTTTTTT

J gene: TRBJ1-5
D gene: -
clone size: few
V gene: TRBV6-5
CDR3 length: 14
CDR3 protein: CASSSTGSNQPQHF
CDR3 DNA: TGTGCCAGCAGTTCCACAGGTTCCAATCAGCCCCAGCATTTT

J gene: TRBJ2-5
D gene: TRBD2
clone size: few
V gene: TRBV4-2
CDR3 length: 18
CDR3 protein: CASSPGSLLAGFQETQYF
CDR3 DNA: TGTGCCAGCAGCCCGGGGAGTCTACTAGCGGGGTTCCAAGAGACCCAGTACTTC

J gene: TRBJ1-1
D gene: -
clone size: -
V gene: TRBV7-2
CDR3 length: 13
CDR3 protein: CASSFAGGTEAFF
CDR3 DNA: TGTGCCAGCAGCTTTGCCGGAGGTACTGAAGCTTTCTTT

J gene: TRBJ1-5
D gene: -
clone size: -
V gene: TRBV20-1
CDR3 length: 14
CDR3 protein: CSARDLQANQPQHF
CDR3 DNA: TGCAGTGCTAGAGATCTACAGGCCAATCAGCCCCAGCATTTT

J gene: TRBJ1-5
D gene: -
clone size: -
V gene: TRBV10-2
CDR3 length: 13
CDR3 protein: CASTDNSNQPQHF
CDR3 DNA: TGCGCCAGCACTGATAATAGCAATCAGCCCCAGCATTTT

J gene: TRBJ1-3
D gene: -
clone size: few
V gene: TRBV7-2
CDR3 length: 12
CDR3 protein: CASSPNRNTIYF
CDR3 DNA: TGTGCCAGCAGTCCAAATAGAAACACCATATATTTT

J gene: TRBJ1-6
D gene: -
clone size: many
V gene: TRBV7-2
CDR3 length: 14
CDR3 protein: CASTPRGGNSPLHF
CDR3 DNA: TGTGCCAGCACTCCTCGCGGGGGTAATTCACCCCTCCACTTT

J gene: TRBJ1-2
D gene: TRBD1
clone size: few
V gene: TRBV9
CDR3 length: 14
CDR3 protein: CASSVGGQNYGYTF
CDR3 DNA: TGTGCCAGCAGCGTAGGGGGACAGAACTATGGCTACACCTTC

J gene: TRBJ2-7
D gene: TRBD2
clone size: -
V gene: TRBV3-1
CDR3 length: 14
CDR3 protein: CASSPQIAGGEQYF
CDR3 DNA: TGTGCCAGCAGCCCCCAGATAGCGGGGGGCGAGCAGTACTTC

J gene: TRBJ2-3
D gene: TRBD2
clone size: many
V gene: TRBV7-3
CDR3 length: 17
CDR3 protein: CASSPAVGGLGTDTQYF
CDR3 DNA: TGTGCCAGCAGTCCCGCCGTGGGGGGGTTGGGGACAGATACGCAGTATTTT

J gene: TRBJ2-5
D gene: -
clone size: many
V gene: TRBV4-1
CDR3 length: 14
CDR3 protein: CASRVDVGWETQYF
CDR3 DNA: TGCGCCAGCAGAGTGGACGTAGGATGGGAGACCCAGTACTTC